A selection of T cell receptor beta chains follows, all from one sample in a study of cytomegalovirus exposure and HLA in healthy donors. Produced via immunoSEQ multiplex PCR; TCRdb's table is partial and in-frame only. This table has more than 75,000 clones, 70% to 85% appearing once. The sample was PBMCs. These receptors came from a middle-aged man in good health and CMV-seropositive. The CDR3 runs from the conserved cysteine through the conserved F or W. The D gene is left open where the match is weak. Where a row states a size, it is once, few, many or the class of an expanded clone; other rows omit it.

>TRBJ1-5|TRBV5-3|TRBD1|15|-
TGTGCCAGAAGCTTATCGGACAGGAACAATCAGCCCCAGCATTTT
CARSLSDRNNQPQHF
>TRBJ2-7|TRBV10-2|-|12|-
TGCGCCAGCAGTGAGACGAGCTACGAGCAGTACTTC
CASSETSYEQYF
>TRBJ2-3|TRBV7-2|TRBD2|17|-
TGTGCCAGCAGCTTAGGAGCCTGGGCGGGGGTTACAGATACGCAGTATTTT
CASSLGAWAGVTDTQYF
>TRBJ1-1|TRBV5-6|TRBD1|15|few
TGTGCCAGCAGCTTGGATGGACAGGGGGGATTCCAAGCTTTCTTT
CASSLDGQGGFQAFF
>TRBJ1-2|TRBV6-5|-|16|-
TGTGCCAGCAGTTCCGGGGGGCCCGGAGCTAACTATGGCTACACCTTC
CASSSGGPGANYGYTF
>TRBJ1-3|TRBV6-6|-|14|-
TGTGCCAGCAGGGCTTTAAGCTCTGGAAACACCATATATTTT
CASRALSSGNTIYF
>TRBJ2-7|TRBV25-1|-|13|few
TGTGCCAGCAAGGATACAGGACCCTACGAGCAGTACTTC
CASKDTGPYEQYF
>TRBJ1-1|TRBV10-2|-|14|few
TGCGCCAGCAGTGAGTCACGGGGGAACACTGAAGCTTTCTTT
CASSESRGNTEAFF
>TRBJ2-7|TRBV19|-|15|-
TGTGCCAGTAGTATGAAGAGGGGCGGGGTGGACGAGCAGTACTTC
CASSMKRGGVDEQYF
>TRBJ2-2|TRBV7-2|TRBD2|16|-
TGTGCCAGCAGCTACCGGGCTAGCGGGGGGGCCGGGGAGCTGTTTTTT
CASSYRASGGAGELFF
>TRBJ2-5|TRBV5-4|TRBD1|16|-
TGTGCCAGCAGCCTACGACAGGGCGCTTACCAAGAGACCCAGTACTTC
CASSLRQGAYQETQYF
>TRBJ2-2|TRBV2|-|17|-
TGTGCCAGCAGTGAAGCGCGAGTTCCCGCGAACACCGGGGAGCTGTTTTTT
CASSEARVPANTGELFF
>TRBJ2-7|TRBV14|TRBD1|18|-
TGTGCCAGCAGCCATATACAGGGGATAGGTGGGAGCTCCTACGAGCAGTACTTC
CASSHIQGIGGSSYEQYF
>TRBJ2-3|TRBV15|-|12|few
TGTGCCACCAGCGTCTTCACAGATACGCAGTATTTT
CATSVFTDTQYF
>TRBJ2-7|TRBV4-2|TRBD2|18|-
TGTGCCAGCAGCCAAGATATGGGACTAGCGGGAGAATTCTACGAGCAGTACTTC
CASSQDMGLAGEFYEQYF
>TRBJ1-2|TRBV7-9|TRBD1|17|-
TGTGCCAGCAGCTCCTCCGGGACAGGGGTACTTAACTATGGCTACACCTTC
CASSSSGTGVLNYGYTF
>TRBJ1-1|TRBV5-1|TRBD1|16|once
TGCGCCAGCAGCTTGACAGGGGCTTCGAGGTACACTGAAGCTTTCTTT
CASSLTGASRYTEAFF
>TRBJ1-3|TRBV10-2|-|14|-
TGCGCCAGCAGTGATTCGTCCTCTGGAAACACCATATATTTT
CASSDSSSGNTIYF
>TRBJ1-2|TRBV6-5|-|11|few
TGTGCCAGTGGACTGGACTATGGCTACACCTTC
CASGLDYGYTF
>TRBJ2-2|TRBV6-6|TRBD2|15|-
TGTGCCAGCAGTCTAGACGGGGGGGCCACCGGGGAGCTGTTTTTT
CASSLDGGATGELFF
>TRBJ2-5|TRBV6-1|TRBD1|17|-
TGTGCCAGCAGTGCTCGACAGGGGGGGTTAGTGGAAGAGACCCAGTACTTC
CASSARQGGLVEETQYF
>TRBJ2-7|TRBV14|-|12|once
TGTGCCAGCAGCCAAAGGGGCTACGAGCAGTACTTC
CASSQRGYEQYF
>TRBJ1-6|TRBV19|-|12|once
TGTGCCAGTAGTATGCGCGGTTCACCCCTCCACTTT
CASSMRGSPLHF
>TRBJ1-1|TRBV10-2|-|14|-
TGCGCCAGCAGACAAACGGGCAGGGACACTGAAGCTTTCTTT
CASRQTGRDTEAFF
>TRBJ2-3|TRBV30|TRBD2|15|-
TGTGCCTGGAGCAAGCTGGGCGGGGGGACAGATACGCAGTATTTT
CAWSKLGGGTDTQYF
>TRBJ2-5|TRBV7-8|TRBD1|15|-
TGTGCCAGCAGCGCCCCGGGACAGGGACGTTGGGAGCAGTACTTC
CASSAPGQGRWEQYF
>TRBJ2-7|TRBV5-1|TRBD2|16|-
TGCGCCAGCAGTGGACTAGCGGGAGGCAGCTCCTACGAGCAGTACTTC
CASSGLAGGSSYEQYF
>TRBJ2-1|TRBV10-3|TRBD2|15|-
TGTGCCACCGCACTGACTAGCGGACCGTACAATGAGCAGTTCTTC
CATALTSGPYNEQFF
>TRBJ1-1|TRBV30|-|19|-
TGTGCCTGGAGTGTATTTTCGGGGGGAGTGGTCCAATTGAACACTGAAGCTTTCTTT
CAWSVFSGGVVQLNTEAFF
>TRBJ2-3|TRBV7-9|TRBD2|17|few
TGTGCCAGCAGCTCAATGGGACTAGCGGGAGGCACAGATACGCAGTATTTT
CASSSMGLAGGTDTQYF
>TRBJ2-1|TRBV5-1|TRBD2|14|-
TGCGCCAGCAGCTGGCTAGCGGGAGGAAATGAGCAGTTCTTC
CASSWLAGGNEQFF
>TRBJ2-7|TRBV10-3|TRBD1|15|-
TGTGCCATCAGTAGCACCGGGACAGGGACGGGGGAGCAGTACTTC
CAISSTGTGTGEQYF
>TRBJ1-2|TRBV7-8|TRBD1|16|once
TGTGCCAGCAGCTTAACCAGACAGGGTATGGAGTATGGCTACACCTTC
CASSLTRQGMEYGYTF
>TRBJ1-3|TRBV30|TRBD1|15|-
TGTGCCTGGACGCCGCTCAGGGGGACTGGAAACACCATATATTTT
CAWTPLRGTGNTIYF
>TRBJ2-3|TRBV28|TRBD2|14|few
TGTGCCAGCAGTTTAGGACGCGGGGGAGATACGCAGTATTTT
CASSLGRGGDTQYF
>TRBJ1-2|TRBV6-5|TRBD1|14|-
TGTGCCAGCGGGGGGACAGGGAGTTTCTATGGCTACACCTTC
CASGGTGSFYGYTF
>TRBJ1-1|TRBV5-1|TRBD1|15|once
TGCGCCAGCAGCTTACGACAGGGAACGGGAACTGAAGCTTTCTTT
CASSLRQGTGTEAFF
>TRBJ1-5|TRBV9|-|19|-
TGTGCCAGCAGCGTAGGCGAAGGCGGGGGGAGATATAGCAATCAGCCCCAGCATTTT
CASSVGEGGGRYSNQPQHF
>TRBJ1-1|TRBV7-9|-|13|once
TGTGCCAGCAGCTTGACAGCCAACACTGAAGCTTTCTTT
CASSLTANTEAFF
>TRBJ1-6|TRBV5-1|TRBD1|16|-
TGCGCCAGCAGCCCGGACAGGGGGAGGAATAATTCACCCCTCCACTTT
CASSPDRGRNNSPLHF
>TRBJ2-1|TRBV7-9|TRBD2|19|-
TGTGCCAGCAGTAAGGGGGGGAGACTAGCGGGAGGGCCCGACAATGAGCAGTTCTTC
CASSKGGRLAGGPDNEQFF
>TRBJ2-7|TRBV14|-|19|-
TGTGCCAGCAGCCAGCTTACTACAGGGCGAACATCTATTACCTACGAGCAGTACTTC
CASSQLTTGRTSITYEQYF
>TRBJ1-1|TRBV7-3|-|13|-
TGTGCCAGCAGTAGGACACAGAACACTGAAGCTTTCTTT
CASSRTQNTEAFF
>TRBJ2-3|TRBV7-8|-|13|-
TGTGCCAGCAGCCTCCTCGCGTCTGATACGCAGTATTTT
CASSLLASDTQYF
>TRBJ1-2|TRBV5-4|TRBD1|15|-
TGTGCCAGCAGCCGGTGGGGGGACAGAGACTATGGCTACACCTTC
CASSRWGDRDYGYTF
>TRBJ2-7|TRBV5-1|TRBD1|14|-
TGCGCCAGCAGCTCCGGGACAGCCTCCTACGAGCAGTACTTC
CASSSGTASYEQYF
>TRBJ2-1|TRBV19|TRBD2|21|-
TGTGCCAGTAGTATAGGCCGGGGACTAGCGGGACGATACATATCCTACAATGAGCAGTTCTTC
CASSIGRGLAGRYISYNEQFF
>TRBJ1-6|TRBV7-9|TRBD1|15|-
TGTGCCAGCAGCTTAGAGGGGACAGGGGTTTCACCCCTCCACTTT
CASSLEGTGVSPLHF